The rows below give T cell receptor beta chains drawn from one sample of a study of radiotherapy plus CTLA-4 blockade in lung cancer. The data were produced by immunoSEQ multiplex PCR, yet TCRdb's version contains in-frame clones alone and is incomplete. The table shows around 80,000 clones, with over 65% occurring only once. The source material was peripheral blood, sampled from a patient treated with radiotherapy plus ipilimumab. The receptors shown here come from a human donor with non-small cell lung cancer whose response to radiotherapy plus ipilimumab could not be evaluated. The CDR3 runs from the conserved cysteine through the conserved F or W.

j_gene: TRBJ2-5; v_gene: TRBV29-1; CDR3aa: CSVDGILGETQYF
j_gene: TRBJ2-1; v_gene: TRBV7-6; CDR3aa: CASSLETGNNEQFF
j_gene: TRBJ2-7; v_gene: TRBV6-5; CDR3aa: CASSFLAPDRGNEQYF
j_gene: TRBJ2-3; v_gene: TRBV7-2; CDR3aa: CASRSGLAGGATDTQYF
j_gene: TRBJ1-1; v_gene: TRBV19; CDR3aa: CASRHGSGGNTEAFF
j_gene: TRBJ2-2; v_gene: TRBV13; CDR3aa: CASSLVATANTGELFF
j_gene: TRBJ1-1; v_gene: TRBV7-2; CDR3aa: CASSLIAAAGEAFF
j_gene: TRBJ2-7; v_gene: TRBV19; CDR3aa: CASSPYAGGGTYEQYF
j_gene: TRBJ1-1; v_gene: TRBV7-7; CDR3aa: CASSLDRSTEAFF
j_gene: TRBJ2-3; v_gene: TRBV7-9; CDR3aa: CASSSEVDTQYF
j_gene: TRBJ2-7; v_gene: TRBV19; CDR3aa: CASSTGRASYEQYF
j_gene: TRBJ2-7; v_gene: TRBV27; CDR3aa: CASSLSIPSADFSYEQYF
j_gene: TRBJ2-5; v_gene: TRBV11-2; CDR3aa: CASSPWDRNQETQYF
j_gene: TRBJ2-5; v_gene: TRBV5-1; CDR3aa: CASSMKAGDTETQYF
j_gene: TRBJ2-2; v_gene: TRBV4-1; CDR3aa: CASSQTQTGGNTGELFF
j_gene: TRBJ1-2; v_gene: TRBV29-1; CDR3aa: CSVSGIYGYTF
j_gene: TRBJ2-3; v_gene: TRBV18; CDR3aa: CASSPSGRAWEDTQYF
j_gene: TRBJ1-4; v_gene: TRBV5-6; CDR3aa: CASSTGLGNEKLFF
j_gene: TRBJ1-1; v_gene: TRBV10-3; CDR3aa: CAISWTGENTEAFF
j_gene: TRBJ2-7; v_gene: TRBV11-2; CDR3aa: CASSLDVQVHEQYF
j_gene: TRBJ1-4; v_gene: TRBV5-8; CDR3aa: CASSPGQTTTNEKLFF
j_gene: TRBJ1-6; v_gene: TRBV19; CDR3aa: CASSGGQGGNSPLHF
j_gene: TRBJ2-3; v_gene: TRBV9; CDR3aa: CASSVASGGVEDTQYF
j_gene: TRBJ2-7; v_gene: TRBV29-1; CDR3aa: CSVEGTSGTSEQYF
j_gene: TRBJ2-4; v_gene: TRBV6-6; CDR3aa: CASRSDGGNIQYF
j_gene: TRBJ2-7; v_gene: TRBV7-2; CDR3aa: CASSLAGDRYEQYF
j_gene: TRBJ1-5; v_gene: TRBV6-1; CDR3aa: CASSFPGQLNQPQHF
j_gene: TRBJ2-1; v_gene: TRBV5-1; CDR3aa: CASSLGTVSNEQFF
j_gene: TRBJ2-5; v_gene: TRBV10-3; CDR3aa: CAISDGTGRETQYF
j_gene: TRBJ2-5; v_gene: TRBV4-1; CDR3aa: CASSQDRAGPGETQYF
j_gene: TRBJ2-3; v_gene: TRBV7-2; CDR3aa: CASTLRSGGAWTDTQYF
j_gene: TRBJ1-2; v_gene: TRBV30; CDR3aa: CAWSVSGYYGYTF
j_gene: TRBJ2-5; v_gene: TRBV9; CDR3aa: CASSVGTSGGFQETQYF
j_gene: TRBJ2-2; v_gene: TRBV5-5; CDR3aa: CASSFGSVLNTGELFF
j_gene: TRBJ1-4; v_gene: TRBV19; CDR3aa: CASSMVFGWNEKLFF
j_gene: TRBJ2-3; v_gene: TRBV19; CDR3aa: CASKMTRGRDTQYF
j_gene: TRBJ2-7; v_gene: TRBV7-9; CDR3aa: CASSSQGFYEQYF
j_gene: TRBJ1-2; v_gene: TRBV2; CDR3aa: CASRDRQVANYGYTF
j_gene: TRBJ1-5; v_gene: TRBV10-3; CDR3aa: CAISEGTGRTQPQHF
j_gene: TRBJ2-7; v_gene: TRBV2; CDR3aa: CASSEFFVGGSSYEQYF
j_gene: TRBJ1-2; v_gene: TRBV2; CDR3aa: CASSEQQGTSYGYTF
j_gene: TRBJ2-3; v_gene: TRBV4-2; CDR3aa: CASRSNTDTQYF
j_gene: TRBJ2-2; v_gene: TRBV11-2; CDR3aa: CASSLGHVNTGELFF
j_gene: TRBJ2-5; v_gene: TRBV11-2; CDR3aa: CASSLDRQGMETQYF
j_gene: TRBJ2-4; v_gene: TRBV7-2; CDR3aa: CASSLRTGMGNIQYF